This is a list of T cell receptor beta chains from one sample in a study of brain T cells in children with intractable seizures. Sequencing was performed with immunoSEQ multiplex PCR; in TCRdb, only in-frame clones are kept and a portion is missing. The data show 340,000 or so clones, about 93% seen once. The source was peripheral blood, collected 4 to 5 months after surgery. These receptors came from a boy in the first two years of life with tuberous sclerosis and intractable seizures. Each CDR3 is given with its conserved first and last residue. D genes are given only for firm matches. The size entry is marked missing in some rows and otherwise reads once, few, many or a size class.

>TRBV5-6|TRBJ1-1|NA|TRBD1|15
CASSFTGGSNTEAFF
TGTGCCAGCAGCTTTACAGGGGGCTCTAACACTGAAGCTTTCTTT
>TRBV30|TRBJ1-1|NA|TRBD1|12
CAWGDSAPEAFF
TGTGCCTGGGGGGACAGTGCCCCTGAAGCTTTCTTT
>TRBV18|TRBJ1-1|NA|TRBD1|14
CASSPGQGNTEAFF
TGTGCCAGCTCACCAGGACAGGGTAACACTGAAGCTTTCTTT
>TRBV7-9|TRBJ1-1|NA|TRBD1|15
CASSLIGQANTEAFF
TGTGCCAGCAGCTTAATAGGACAGGCGAACACTGAAGCTTTCTTT
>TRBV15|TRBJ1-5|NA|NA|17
CATSRAQAKVSNQPQHF
TGTGCCACCAGCAGAGCACAGGCTAAGGTCTCCAATCAGCCCCAGCATTTT
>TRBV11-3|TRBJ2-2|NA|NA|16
CASSLVRRTNTGELFF
TGTGCCAGCAGCTTAGTACGTCGAACGAACACCGGGGAGCTGTTTTTT
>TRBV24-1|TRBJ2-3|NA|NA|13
CATSDRARDTQYF
TGTGCCACCAGTGATAGAGCAAGAGATACGCAGTATTTT
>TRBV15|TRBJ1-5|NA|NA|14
CATSREGGGEPQHF
TGTGCCACCAGCAGAGAAGGGGGAGGCGAGCCCCAGCATTTT
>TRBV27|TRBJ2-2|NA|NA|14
CASSWGRDPGELFF
TGTGCCAGCAGTTGGGGGCGAGACCCCGGGGAGCTGTTTTTT
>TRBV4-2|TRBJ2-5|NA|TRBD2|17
CASSQDLNGGASETQYF
TGTGCCAGCAGCCAAGATCTTAACGGGGGGGCTTCCGAGACCCAGTACTTC
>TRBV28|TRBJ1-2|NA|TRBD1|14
CASSSTGENYGYTF
TGTGCCAGCAGTTCAACAGGGGAGAACTATGGCTACACCTTC
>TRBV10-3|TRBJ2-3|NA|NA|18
CAISEFPKGPLSTDTQYF
TGTGCCATCAGTGAGTTTCCCAAGGGCCCCCTTAGCACAGATACGCAGTATTTT
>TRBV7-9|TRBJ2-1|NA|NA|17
CASSLGWTVYSYNEQFF
TGTGCCAGCAGCTTAGGATGGACAGTCTACTCCTACAATGAGCAGTTCTTC
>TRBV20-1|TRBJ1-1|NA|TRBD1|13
CSASRQGYAEAFF
TGCAGTGCTAGTCGACAGGGGTATGCTGAAGCTTTCTTT
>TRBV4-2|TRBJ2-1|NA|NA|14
CASSHLGPYNEQFF
TGTGCCAGCAGCCATTTAGGCCCCTACAATGAGCAGTTCTTC
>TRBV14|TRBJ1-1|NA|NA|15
CASSQTRPLGTEAFF
TGTGCCAGCAGCCAAACCAGACCGTTGGGAACTGAAGCTTTCTTT
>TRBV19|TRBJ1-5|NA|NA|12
CASSMGVQPQHF
TGTGCCAGTAGTATGGGGGTTCAGCCCCAGCATTTT
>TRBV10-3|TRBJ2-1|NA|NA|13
CAISPSLYNEQFF
TGTGCCATCAGTCCCTCCCTCTACAATGAGCAGTTCTTC
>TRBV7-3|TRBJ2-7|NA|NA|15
CASSLIGGSSYEQYF
TGTGCCAGCAGCTTAATAGGGGGGTCCTCCTACGAGCAGTACTTC
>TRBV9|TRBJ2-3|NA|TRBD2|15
CASGLAGLSTDTQYF
TGTGCCAGCGGACTAGCGGGCCTTAGCACAGATACGCAGTATTTT
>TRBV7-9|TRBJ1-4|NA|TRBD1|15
CASSWFAGGLEKLFF
TGTGCCAGCAGCTGGTTTGCAGGGGGGTTGGAAAAACTGTTTTTT
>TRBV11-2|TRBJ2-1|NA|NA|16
CASSPITRPGVNEQFF
TGTGCCAGCAGCCCCATCACCCGGCCAGGGGTCAATGAGCAGTTCTTC
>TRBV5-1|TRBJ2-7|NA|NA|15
CASSLGGLKSYEQYF
TGCGCCAGCAGCTTGGGGGGACTTAAATCCTACGAGCAGTACTTC
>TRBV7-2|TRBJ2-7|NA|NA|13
CASSLNRDGEQYF
TGTGCCAGCAGCTTAAACAGGGACGGCGAGCAGTACTTC
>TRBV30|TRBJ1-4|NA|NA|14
CAWSWVGANEKLFF
TGTGCCTGGAGTTGGGTGGGCGCTAATGAAAAACTGTTTTTT
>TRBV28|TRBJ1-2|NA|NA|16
CASIAGGAVTNYGYTF
TGTGCCAGCATCGCGGGGGGAGCGGTTACTAACTATGGCTACACCTTC
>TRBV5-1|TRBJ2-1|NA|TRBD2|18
CASSPLAGGSSSYNEQFF
TGCGCCAGCAGCCCCCTAGCGGGGGGCTCAAGTTCCTACAATGAGCAGTTCTTC
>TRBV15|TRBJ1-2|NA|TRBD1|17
CATTSEGQGITNYGYTF
TGTGCCACCACCTCAGAGGGACAGGGCATAACTAACTATGGCTACACCTTC
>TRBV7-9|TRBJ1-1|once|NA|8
CASSGEFF
TGTGCCAGCAGTGGAGAGTTCTTT
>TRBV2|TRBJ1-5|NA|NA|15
CASSEQSGGGQPQHF
TGTGCCAGCAGTGAGCAGTCGGGGGGTGGGCAGCCCCAGCATTTT
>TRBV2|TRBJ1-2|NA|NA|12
CATDGGSYGYTF
TGTGCCACTGATGGCGGTTCCTATGGCTACACCTTC
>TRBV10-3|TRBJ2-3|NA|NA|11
CAISSTDTQYF
TGTGCCATCAGTTCGACAGATACGCAGTATTTT
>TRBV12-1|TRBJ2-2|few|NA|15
CASSRTSGRTGELFF
TGTGCCAGCAGCAGGACTAGCGGGAGGACCGGGGAGCTGTTTTTT
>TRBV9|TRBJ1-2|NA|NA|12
CASSVPGYGYTF
TGTGCCAGCAGCGTACCAGGGTATGGCTACACCTTC
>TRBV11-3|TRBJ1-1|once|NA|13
CASGLAVNTEAFF
TGTGCCAGCGGCTTAGCGGTGAACACTGAAGCTTTCTTT
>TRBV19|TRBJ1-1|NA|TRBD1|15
CASSMTGSSFTEAFF
TGTGCCAGTAGTATGACAGGGTCCTCTTTCACTGAAGCTTTCTTT
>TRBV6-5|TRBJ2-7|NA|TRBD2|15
CASRYSGRAAAEQYF
TGTGCCAGCAGATATAGCGGGAGGGCGGCCGCCGAGCAGTACTTC
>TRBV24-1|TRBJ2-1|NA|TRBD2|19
CATSVSGTSGMSSYNEQFF
TGTGCCACCAGTGTTTCCGGGACTAGCGGGATGAGCTCCTACAATGAGCAGTTCTTC
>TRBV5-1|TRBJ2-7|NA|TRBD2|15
CASSPGLAGGSEQYF
TGCGCCAGCAGCCCAGGACTAGCGGGAGGTAGCGAGCAGTACTTC
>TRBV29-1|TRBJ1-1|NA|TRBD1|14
CSVPTGEVDTEAFF
TGCAGCGTTCCGACAGGGGAGGTGGACACTGAAGCTTTCTTT
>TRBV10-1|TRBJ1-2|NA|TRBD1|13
CASIRTGSDGYTF
TGCGCCAGCATCAGGACAGGGTCGGATGGCTACACCTTC
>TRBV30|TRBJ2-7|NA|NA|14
CAWSRRRVSYEQYF
TGTGCCTGGAGCCGGCGTAGAGTCTCCTACGAGCAGTACTTC
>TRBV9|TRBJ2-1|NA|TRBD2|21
CASSVASVPLGGGAEDNEQFF
TGTGCCAGCAGCGTAGCGTCAGTACCGCTAGGCGGGGGGGCGGAGGACAATGAGCAGTTCTTC
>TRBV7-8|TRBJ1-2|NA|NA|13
CASSQGYDYGYTF
TGTGCCAGCAGCCAGGGATATGACTATGGCTACACCTTC
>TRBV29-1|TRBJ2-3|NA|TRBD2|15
CSVEWGLAGADTQYF
TGCAGCGTTGAATGGGGACTAGCGGGAGCAGATACGCAGTATTTT
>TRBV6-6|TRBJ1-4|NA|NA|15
CASSYLPVTNEKLFF
TGTGCCAGCAGTTACCTTCCCGTAACTAATGAAAAACTGTTTTTT
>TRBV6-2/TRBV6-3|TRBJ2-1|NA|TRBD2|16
CASSYSLAGAGNEQFF
TGTGCCAGCAGTTACTCGCTAGCGGGGGCTGGAAATGAGCAGTTCTTC
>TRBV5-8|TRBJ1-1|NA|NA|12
CASSLERLEAFF
TGTGCCAGCAGCTTGGAACGGCTTGAAGCTTTCTTT
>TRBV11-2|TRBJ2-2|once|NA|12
CASSLAAGELFF
TGTGCCAGCAGCTTAGCGGCCGGGGAGCTGTTTTTT
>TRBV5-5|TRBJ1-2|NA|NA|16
CASSTATGPPNYGYTF
TGTGCCAGCAGCACAGCGACAGGACCCCCCAACTATGGCTACACCTTC
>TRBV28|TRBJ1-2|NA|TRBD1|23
CASSSHVPGQFNGQGVWGYGYTF
TGTGCCAGCAGTTCACATGTCCCGGGACAGTTTAATGGACAGGGGGTTTGGGGCTATGGCTACACCTTC
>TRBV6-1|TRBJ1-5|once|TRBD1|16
CASSEARTGYAQPQHF
TGTGCCAGCAGTGAAGCGCGGACAGGGTACGCTCAGCCCCAGCATTTT
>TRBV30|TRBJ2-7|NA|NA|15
CAWSVLLGLRDEQYF
TGTGCCTGGAGTGTACTCTTAGGCCTCCGGGACGAGCAGTACTTC